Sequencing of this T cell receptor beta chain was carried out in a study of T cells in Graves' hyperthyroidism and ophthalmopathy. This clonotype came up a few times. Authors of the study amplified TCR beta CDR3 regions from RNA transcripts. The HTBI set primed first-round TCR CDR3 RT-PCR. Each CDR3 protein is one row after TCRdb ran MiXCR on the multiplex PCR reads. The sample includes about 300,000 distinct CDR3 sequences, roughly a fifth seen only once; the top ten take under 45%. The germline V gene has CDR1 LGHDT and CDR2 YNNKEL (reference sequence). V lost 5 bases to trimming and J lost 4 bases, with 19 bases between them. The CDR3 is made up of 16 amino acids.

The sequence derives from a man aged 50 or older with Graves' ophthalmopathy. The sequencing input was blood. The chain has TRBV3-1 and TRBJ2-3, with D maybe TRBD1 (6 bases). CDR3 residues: CASSSLDSGTSDTQYF. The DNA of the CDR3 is TGTGCCAGCAGCTCGTTGGACAGTGGAACCTCAGATACGCAGTATTTT.